This passage covers 27 T cell receptor beta chains from one sample sequenced in a study of cytomegalovirus exposure and HLA in healthy donors. The primer mix had 60 Vbeta and 13 Jbeta primers. TCRdb's copy holds only in-frame clones and misses some; the assay was immunoSEQ multiplex PCR. The data hold around 100,000 clones, with around 80% observed a single time. Sequencing used PBMCs. The receptors here all came from a male donor in good health and CMV-seropositive.

The chain is built from TRBV6-5 and TRBJ2-7; 7 positions match TRBD2. Germline V gene sequence: CDR1 MNHEY, CDR2 SVGAGI. J gave up 1 base and V 6 bases, and 6 bases lay outside the gene matches. The length of the CDR3 is 14 residues. CDR3 nucleotides: TGTGCCAGCAGCGGACTAGGCAGGTCCTACGAGCAGTACTTC. It encodes CASSGLGRSYEQYF.

The chain couples TRBV30 to TRBJ2-7, with 7 bases matching TRBD1. Trimming took 3 bases from V and 6 from J; bases not matched to a gene: 8. The CDR3 has 13 residues. The V gene's germline CDR1 is GTSNPN and CDR2 SVGIG (reference sequence). The chain's CDR3 is CAWRAGTAVEQYF. In DNA, the CDR3 is TGTGCCTGGAGGGCCGGGACAGCCGTCGAGCAGTACTTC.

The rearrangement joins TRBV4-1 to TRBJ2-2, with D possibly TRBD2 on 5 matching bases. Germline values: CDR1 MGHRA, CDR2 YSYEKL. The V and J ends lost 1 base and 5 bases respectively, with 17 bases between them. There are 17 residues in the CDR3. CDR3 sequence: CASSQGLARSWTGELFF. CDR3 bases: TGCGCCAGCAGCCAAGGGCTAGCCAGGTCGTGGACCGGGGAGCTGTTTTTT.

This clone has more than one count but fewer than ten. The V call is TRBV7-9, the J call TRBJ2-5; 7 nucleotides line up with TRBD1. The V gene end was trimmed by 1 base and the J gene end by 0 bases; junction bases not matched to a gene: 8. CDR1 and CDR2 (germline): SEHNR, FQNEAQ (reference sequence). There are 17 residues in the CDR3. CDR3 sequence (DNA): TGTGCCAGCAGCTTAGAGGGGGCAGGGACACACCAAGAGACCCAGTACTTC. As protein: CASSLEGAGTHQETQYF.

V gene TRBV2 combines with J gene TRBJ1-1, with 10 nucleotides matching TRBD1. The J segment lost 5 bases and the V segment lost 5 bases, leaving 2 bases of the junction unmatched. This CDR3 has 13 amino acids. The germline gives CDR1 SNHLY, CDR2 FYNNEI. CDR3 bases: TGTGCCAGCAGTCTGGACAGGGGGACTGAAGCTTTCTTT. This sequence encodes CASSLDRGTEAFF.

The CDR3 DNA follows: TGTGCCAGCAGCTTATGGCCTAGTTCCTACGAGCAGTACTTC. It translates to CASSLWPSSYEQYF. The rearrangement links TRBV7-2 to TRBJ2-7; no definite D call. The germline V gene has CDR1 SGHTA and CDR2 FQGNSA. Trimming shortened V by 2 bases and J by 1 base, and 9 bases separated the two germline ends. The CDR3 covers 14 residues. Full variable domain (rest looked up from reference TRBV7-2 and TRBJ2-7): GAGVSQSPSNKVTEKGKDVELRCDPISGHTALYWYRQSLGQGLEFLIYFQGNSAPDKSGLPSDRFSAERTGGSVSTLTIQRTQQEDSAVYLCASSLWPSSYEQYFGPGTRLTVT.

The rearrangement links TRBV29-1 to TRBJ1-5; D gene uncertain. The CDR3 is made up of 12 amino acids. CDR1 and CDR2 (germline): SQVTM, ANQGSEA. The V gene lost 4 bases and the J gene lost 2 bases, with 6 bases spanning the gap. The CDR3 reads CSVVSGNQPQHF. In DNA, the CDR3 is TGCAGCGTTGTATCTGGCAATCAGCCCCAGCATTTT.

This clone appeared once. This chain connects TRBV7-2 to TRBJ2-4; the D is unclear. Germline lookup yields CDR1 SGHTA and CDR2 FQGNSA. This CDR3 contains 16 residues. Trimming took 3 bases from V and 0 from J, leaving 12 bases between them. The CDR3 bases are TGTGCCAGCAGCTTGGAAGGCGGTCTAGCCAAAAACATTCAGTACTTC. Residues: CASSLEGGLAKNIQYF.

This sequence joins TRBV6-5 and TRBJ2-7; 7 nucleotides match TRBD2. There are 15 residues in the CDR3. The germline CDR1 and CDR2 sequences are MNHEY and SVGAGI. J was trimmed by 3 bases and V by 5 bases; bases with no gene match: 10. CDR3 nucleotides: TGTGCCAGCAGTACCTTTTGGGGGGGAGTCTACGAGCAGTACTTC. Translated, it gives CASSTFWGGVYEQYF.

The rearrangement links TRBV30 to TRBJ2-1; D uncertain. Germline V lookup: CDR1 GTSNPN, CDR2 SVGIG (reference sequence). Trimming removed 4 bases at V and 8 bases at J, with 12 bases between. The CDR3 is 12 amino acids. DNA of the CDR3: TGTGCCTGGACCGACATAACACATGAGCAGTTCTTC. This translates into CAWTDITHEQFF.

This clone occurred a few times. This chain joins TRBV7-9 and TRBJ1-6; D gene unclear. This CDR3 contains 15 residues. The V gene's germline CDR1 is SEHNR and CDR2 FQNEAQ (reference sequence). Trimming removed 1 base from V and 7 bases from J, with 11 bases in between. The CDR3 coding sequence is TGTGCCAGCAGCTTAGTTGGCCAATTAAATTCACCCCTCCACTTT. Translated: CASSLVGQLNSPLHF. Together with reference TRBV7-9 and TRBJ1-6, the CDR3 gives the full variable domain: DTGVSQNPRHKITKRGQNVTFRCDPISEHNRLYWYRQTLGQGPEFLTYFQNEAQLEKSRLLSDRFSAERPKGSFSTLEIQRTEQGDSAMYLCASSLVGQLNSPLHFGNGTRLTVT.

The rearrangement joins TRBV6-1 to TRBJ2-3; TRBD2 might be the D (5 bases). V lost 1 base, J lost 3 bases, and 11 bases lay in between. Germline assignment: CDR1 MNHNS and CDR2 SASEGT. CDR3 length: 15 residues. The DNA of the CDR3 is TGTGCCAGCAGTGAAGTGGGGAGCCGAACAGATACGCAGTATTTT. Its translation is CASSEVGSRTDTQYF.

V and J are TRBV15 and TRBJ2-3; D possibly corresponds to TRBD2 (6 bases). CDR3 length equals 15 residues. Trimming removed 9 bases at V and 2 bases at J, with 18 bases between. The germline V gene has CDR1 LNHNV and CDR2 YYDKDF (reference sequence). The CDR3 reads CATGGMGNPTDTQYF. The CDR3 coding sequence is TGTGCCACTGGAGGGATGGGGAACCCCACAGATACGCAGTATTTT. Drawing the rest from reference TRBV15 and TRBJ2-3, the complete variable domain is DAMVIQNPRYQVTQFGKPVTLSCSQTLNHNVMYWYQQKSSQAPKLLFHYYDKDFNNEADTPDNFQSRRPNTSFCFLDIRSPGLGDTAMYLCATGGMGNPTDTQYFGPGTRLTVL.

The gene calls are TRBV28 and TRBJ1-4; weak D call: TRBD1 (6 bases). The length of the CDR3 is 17 residues. The germline gives CDR1 MDHEN, CDR2 SYDVKM. V lost 2 bases and J lost 3, with 16 bases in between. CDR3 nucleotide sequence: TGTGCCAGCAGTTTACCGGTCAGGGGAGCCTCTAATGAAAAACTGTTTTTT. Amino acids: CASSLPVRGASNEKLFF.

The V and J genes are TRBV5-6 and TRBJ2-3; 9 bases agree with TRBD2. CDR1 and CDR2 (germline): SGHDT, YYEEEE. The ends lost 4 bases at V and 2 bases at J; junction bases unmatched: 2. CDR3 length: 14 amino acids. The CDR3 loop is CASSAGLATDTQYF. The CDR3 coding sequence is TGTGCCAGCAGCGCGGGACTAGCCACAGATACGCAGTATTTT. Full variable domain (missing parts from reference TRBV5-6 and TRBJ2-3): DAGVTQSPTHLIKTRGQQVTLRCSPKSGHDTVSWYQQALGQGPQFIFQYYEEEERQRGNFPDRFSGHQFPNYSSELNVNALLLGDSALYLCASSAGLATDTQYFGPGTRLTVL.

J is TRBJ1-6 and V is TRBV6-1; 9 positions match TRBD1. The CDR3 sequence is 14 residues long. Germline-derived CDR1 and CDR2 are MNHNS and SASEGT. V dropped 7 bases and J dropped 6; count of bases not matched to a gene: 4. CDR3 in amino acids: CASKGQGSNSPLHF. In nucleotides, the CDR3 is TGTGCCAGCAAGGGACAGGGCAGTAATTCACCCCTCCACTTT.

J is TRBJ1-4 and V is TRBV5-4; TRBD1 is a possible D gene (6 bases). CDR3 length: 17 amino acids. The V and J ends lost 0 bases and 8 bases respectively, with 20 bases between them. Germline loops: CDR1 SGHNT, CDR2 YYREEE (reference sequence). In DNA, the CDR3 is TGTGCCAGCAGCTTGGGGGGGCGCGGTTTCCTAAGGGAAAAACTGTTTTTT. As protein: CASSLGGRGFLREKLFF.

This chain links TRBV7-2 with TRBJ2-5, with no clear D. Trimming stripped 2 bases from V and 5 bases from J, with 12 bases between. This CDR3 is 14 amino acids long. Germline V lookup: CDR1 SGHTA, CDR2 FQGNSA. The CDR3 bases are TGTGCCAGCAGCTTAACGGGTGCTCGGGAGACCCAGTACTTC. It codes for CASSLTGARETQYF.

This sequence joins TRBV28 and TRBJ2-3; D may be TRBD2 (6 bases). The CDR3 sequence is 16 residues long. Germline V CDR1 and CDR2: MDHEN, SYDVKM. V was clipped by 6 bases and J by 1 base, with 17 bases between them. CDR3 sequence (DNA): TGTGCCAGCAGCTCCGCTGTGCGGGGTGGCACAGATACGCAGTATTTT. This encodes CASSSAVRGGTDTQYF. Supplemented by reference TRBV28 and TRBJ2-3, the full variable domain reads DVKVTQSSRYLVKRTGEKVFLECVQDMDHENMFWYRQDPGLGLRLIYFSYDVKMKEKGDIPEGYSVSREKKERFSLILESASTNQTSMYLCASSSAVRGGTDTQYFGPGTRLTVL.

This clone has a handful of counts. Mismatch with germline at one junction end may stem from a read error. This specimen includes other DNA sequences encoding the same CDR3. The chain links TRBV5-4 to TRBJ1-5; D is possibly TRBD1 (5 bases). The CDR3 runs to 15 residues. Germline values: CDR1 SGHNT, CDR2 YYREEE (reference sequence). The CDR3: CASSLGTGVGQPQHF. CDR3 in DNA: TGTGCCAGCAGCTTGGGGACGGGGGTCGGGCAGCCTCAGCATTTT.

The chain carries TRBV14 and TRBJ2-2; weak D call: TRBD1 (5 bases). CDR1 and CDR2 (germline): SGHDN, FVKESK. This CDR3 is 15 amino acids long. Trimming left V 4 bases short and J 6 bases short, with 15 bases between. This CDR3 is CASSRLIQVPGELFF. The CDR3 coding sequence is TGTGCCAGCAGCCGCCTCATACAGGTTCCCGGGGAGCTGTTTTTT.

V is TRBV9 and J is TRBJ2-3; 11 positions agree with TRBD2. The CDR3 extends over 17 amino acids. CDR1 is SGDLS, CDR2 YYNGEE, per germline. The V gene end was trimmed by 6 bases and the J gene end by 3 bases; junction bases not matched to a gene: 12. This CDR3 reads CASKPVFWTSGTDTQYF. DNA for the CDR3: TGTGCCAGCAAGCCCGTTTTCTGGACTAGCGGGACAGATACGCAGTATTTT. Supplemented by reference TRBV9 and TRBJ2-3, the full variable domain reads DSGVTQTPKHLITATGQRVTLRCSPRSGDLSVYWYQQSLDQGLQFLIQYYNGEERAKGNILERFSAQQFPDLHSELNLSSLELGDSALYFCASKPVFWTSGTDTQYFGPGTRLTVL.

The gene calls are TRBV19 and TRBJ2-1; tentatively, D is TRBD1 (5 bases). Trimming pared 3 bases from V and 8 bases from J, leaving 14 bases between. From germline, CDR1 is LNHDA and CDR2 SQIVND (reference sequence). This CDR3 is built from 14 residues. The CDR3 region is CASSITPGMDEQFF. DNA of the CDR3: TGTGCCAGTAGTATTACGCCAGGGATGGATGAGCAGTTCTTC.

The chain joins TRBV11-2 to TRBJ1-1, with 7 bases aligning to TRBD1. J lost 4 bases, V lost 4 bases, and 6 bases had no gene match. CDR3 length: 14 residues. CDR1 is SGHAT and CDR2 is FQNNGV in the germline V gene. This CDR3 is CASSSETGVTEAFF. The CDR3 DNA reads as TGTGCCAGCAGCTCCGAAACAGGGGTCACTGAAGCTTTCTTT. Full variable domain (rest looked up from reference TRBV11-2 and TRBJ1-1): EAGVAQSPRYKIIEKRQSVAFWCNPISGHATLYWYQQILGQGPKLLIQFQNNGVVDDSQLPKDRFSAERLKGVDSTLKIQPAKLEDSAVYLCASSSETGVTEAFFGQGTRLTVV.

There are a few counts of this clone. The sample has other DNA sequences that encode this CDR3 too. The genes are TRBV6-1 and TRBJ1-4, with TRBD1 matching over 9 bases. The germline CDR1 and CDR2 sequences are MNHNS and SASEGT. This CDR3 has 14 residues. V lost 8 bases and J lost 6; bases outside the gene matches: 7. In DNA form, the CDR3 reads TGTGCCAGCGGGCCCGGGACAGGGCATGAAAAACTGTTTTTT. This sequence encodes CASGPGTGHEKLFF.

The chain recombines TRBV28 with TRBJ2-1; maybe TRBD2 (6 bases). The V gene's germline CDR1 is MDHEN and CDR2 SYDVKM. This CDR3 has 14 amino acids. Trimming pared 5 bases from V and 9 bases from J, leaving 17 bases between. The CDR3 region has the DNA TGTGCCAGCAGTCCCCGGGACTTGTCGGGTGAGCAGTTCTTC. Its protein product is CASSPRDLSGEQFF.

V usage is TRBV28 and J usage is TRBJ2-1; maybe TRBD1 (5 bases). V shed 9 bases and J shed 6 bases, with 12 bases lying between them. This CDR3 has 12 residues. Per the germline V gene, CDR1 is MDHEN and CDR2 is SYDVKM. CDR3 residues: CARLGRSNEQFF. The CDR3 DNA sequence: TGTGCCAGGCTGGGGCGCTCCAATGAGCAGTTCTTC.